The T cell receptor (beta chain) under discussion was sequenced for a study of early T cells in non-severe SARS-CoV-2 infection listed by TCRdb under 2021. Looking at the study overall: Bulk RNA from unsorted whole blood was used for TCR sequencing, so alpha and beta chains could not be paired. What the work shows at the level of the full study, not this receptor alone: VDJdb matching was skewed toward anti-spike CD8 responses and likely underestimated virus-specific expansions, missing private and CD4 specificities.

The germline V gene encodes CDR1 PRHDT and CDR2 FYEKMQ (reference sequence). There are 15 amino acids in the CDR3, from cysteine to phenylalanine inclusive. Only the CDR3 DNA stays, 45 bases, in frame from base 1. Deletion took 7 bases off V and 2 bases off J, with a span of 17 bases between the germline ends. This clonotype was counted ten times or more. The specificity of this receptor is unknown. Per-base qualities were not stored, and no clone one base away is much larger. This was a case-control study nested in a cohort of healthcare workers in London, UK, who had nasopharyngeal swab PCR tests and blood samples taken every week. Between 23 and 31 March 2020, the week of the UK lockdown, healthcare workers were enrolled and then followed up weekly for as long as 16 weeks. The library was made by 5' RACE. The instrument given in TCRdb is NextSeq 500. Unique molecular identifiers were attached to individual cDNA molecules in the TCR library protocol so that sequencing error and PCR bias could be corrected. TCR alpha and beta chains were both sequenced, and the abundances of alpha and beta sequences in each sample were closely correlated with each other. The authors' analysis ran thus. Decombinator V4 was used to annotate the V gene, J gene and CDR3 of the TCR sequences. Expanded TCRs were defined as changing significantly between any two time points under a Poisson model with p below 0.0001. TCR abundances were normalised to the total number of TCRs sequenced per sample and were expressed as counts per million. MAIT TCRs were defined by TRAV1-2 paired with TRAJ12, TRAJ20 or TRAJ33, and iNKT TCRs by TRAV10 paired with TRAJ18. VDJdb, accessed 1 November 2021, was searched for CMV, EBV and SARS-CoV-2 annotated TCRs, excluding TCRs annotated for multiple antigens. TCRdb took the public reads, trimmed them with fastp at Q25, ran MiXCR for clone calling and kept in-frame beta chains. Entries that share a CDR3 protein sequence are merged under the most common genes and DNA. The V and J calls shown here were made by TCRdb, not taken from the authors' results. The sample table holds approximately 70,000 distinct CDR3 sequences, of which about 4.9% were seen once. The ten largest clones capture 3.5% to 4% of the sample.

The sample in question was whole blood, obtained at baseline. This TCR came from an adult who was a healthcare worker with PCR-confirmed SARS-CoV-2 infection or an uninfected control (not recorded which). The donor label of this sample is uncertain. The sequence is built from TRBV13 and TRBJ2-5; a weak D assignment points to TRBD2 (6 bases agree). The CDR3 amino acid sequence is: CASTSVAGLQETQYF. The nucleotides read TGTGCCAGCACCTCAGTGGCGGGGCTGCAAGAGACCCAGTACTTC.